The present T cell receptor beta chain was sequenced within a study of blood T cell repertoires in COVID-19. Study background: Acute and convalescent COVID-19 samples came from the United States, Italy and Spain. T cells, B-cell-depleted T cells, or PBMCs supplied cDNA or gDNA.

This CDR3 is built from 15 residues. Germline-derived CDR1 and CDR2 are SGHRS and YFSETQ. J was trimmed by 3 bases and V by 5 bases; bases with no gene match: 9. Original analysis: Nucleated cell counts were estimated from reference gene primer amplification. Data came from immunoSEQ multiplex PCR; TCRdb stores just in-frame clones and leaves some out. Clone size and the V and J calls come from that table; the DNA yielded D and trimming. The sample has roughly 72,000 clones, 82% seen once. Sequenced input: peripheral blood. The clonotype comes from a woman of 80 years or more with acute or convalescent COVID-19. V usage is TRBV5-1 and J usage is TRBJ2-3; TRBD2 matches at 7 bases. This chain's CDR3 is CASRFRFGGTDTQYF. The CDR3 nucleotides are TGCGCCAGCAGGTTCAGGTTCGGGGGGACAGATACGCAGTATTTT.